This T cell receptor beta chain appears in the sequencing data of a study of CD8 T cells in Susac syndrome. With random hexamers, 0.5 to 1 ug RNA was reverse transcribed. The immunoSEQ assay covered 54 Vbeta and 13 Jbeta segments for CDR3. TCRdb reanalysed the immunoSEQ multiplex PCR reads using MiXCR and keeps one entry per CDR3 protein. The table shows 300,000 to 350,000 distinct CDR3 sequences, with 92% occurring only once. V was clipped by 3 bases and J by 11 bases, with 17 bases between them. The CDR3 extends over 13 amino acids. The germline V gene has CDR1 SGHRS and CDR2 YFSETQ. This rearrangement joins TRBV5-1 to TRBJ1-1; TRBD1 might be the D (5 bases). Sequences were obtained from CD4+ T cells from PBMCs. The origin of this receptor is a human donor with multiple sclerosis. The CDR3 coding sequence is TGCGCCAGCAGCTCCAGCACGCAGGGAGACGCTTTCTTT. Its protein is CASSSSTQGDAFF.